The entry below describes one TCR beta chain. The antigen is not known. Researchers prepared the TCRbeta library using unique molecular identifiers, the study reports. Each CDR3 protein gets one entry after TCRdb re-called the PCR reads with MiXCR. The sample has approximately 230,000 distinct CDR3 sequences, around 25% seen once. The sample belongs to a study of T-cell reconstitution after alpha-beta-depleted transplantation in children. General study results and limits: Where some patients showed high TCRbeta diversity at day 60, it came from recipient T cells and thymic progenitors that had survived. Counts and diversity of T cells one year after transplant came mostly from newly produced T cells. In patients about two months after transplant, alpha-beta T cells reportedly arose from several hundred expanded graft clones.

The germline V gene has CDR1 SGHRS and CDR2 YFSETQ. This CDR3 region has 15 residues. The V and J ends lost 2 bases and 3 bases respectively, with 11 bases between them. The clonotype was recovered from a female patient aged 2 to 10 who had a stem cell transplant for congenital amegakaryocytic thrombocytopenia, so the T cells may come from the graft donor. Source: PBMCs, mostly from graft donor cells, taken 360 days after TCRalphabeta/CD19-depleted stem cell transplant. V and J are TRBV5-1 and TRBJ2-2; tentative D call: TRBD1 (6 bases). This CDR3 is CASSFRTVDTGELFF. The CDR3 nucleotides are TGCGCCAGCAGCTTCCGGACAGTCGACACCGGGGAGCTGTTTTTT.